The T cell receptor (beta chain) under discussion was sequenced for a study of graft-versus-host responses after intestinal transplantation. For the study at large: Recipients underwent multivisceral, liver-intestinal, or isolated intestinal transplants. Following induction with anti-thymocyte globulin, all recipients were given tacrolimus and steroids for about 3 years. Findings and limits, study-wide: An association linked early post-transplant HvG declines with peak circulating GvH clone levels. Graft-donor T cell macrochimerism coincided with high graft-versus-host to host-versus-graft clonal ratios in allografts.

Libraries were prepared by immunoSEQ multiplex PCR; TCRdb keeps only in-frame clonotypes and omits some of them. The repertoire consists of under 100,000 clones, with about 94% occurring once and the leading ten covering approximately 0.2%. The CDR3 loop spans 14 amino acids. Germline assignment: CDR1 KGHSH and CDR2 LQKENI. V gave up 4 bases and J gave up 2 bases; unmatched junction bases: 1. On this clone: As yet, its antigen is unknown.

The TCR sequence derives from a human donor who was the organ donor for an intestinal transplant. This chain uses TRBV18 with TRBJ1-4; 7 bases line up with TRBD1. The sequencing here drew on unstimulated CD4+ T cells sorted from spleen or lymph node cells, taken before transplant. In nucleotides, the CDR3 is TGTGCCAGCTCACAGGGGGCTACTAATGAAAAACTGTTTTTT. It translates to CASSQGATNEKLFF.